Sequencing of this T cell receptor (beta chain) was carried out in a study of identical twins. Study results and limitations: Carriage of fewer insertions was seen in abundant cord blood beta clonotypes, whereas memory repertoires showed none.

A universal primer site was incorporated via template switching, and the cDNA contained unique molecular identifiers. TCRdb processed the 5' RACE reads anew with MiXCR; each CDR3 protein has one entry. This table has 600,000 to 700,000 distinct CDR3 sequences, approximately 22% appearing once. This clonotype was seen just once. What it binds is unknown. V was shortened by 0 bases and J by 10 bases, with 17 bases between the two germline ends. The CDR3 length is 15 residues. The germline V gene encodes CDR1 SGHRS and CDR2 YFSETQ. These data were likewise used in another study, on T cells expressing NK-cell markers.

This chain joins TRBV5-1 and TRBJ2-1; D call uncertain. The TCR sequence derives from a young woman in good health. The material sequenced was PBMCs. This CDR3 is CASSLVLRREEEQFF. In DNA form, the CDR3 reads TGCGCCAGCAGCTTGGTTTTGCGGAGAGAGGAGGAGCAGTTCTTC.